The text below deals with one T cell receptor beta chain. Its specificity is not known. The CDR3 is 13 residues long. The germline V gene encodes CDR1 MNHEY and CDR2 SMNVEV (reference sequence). The V gene lost 5 bases and the J gene lost 0 bases, with 5 bases spanning the gap. This record belongs to a study of vaccination and CD4 T cells after COVID-19. Study-wide background: Nasal swab PCR had shown SARS-CoV-2 positivity in the convalescent patients (roughly nine mild cases, one severe case). Post-vaccine specimens were obtained a median around 79 days after dose two (range 14 to 241).

Whole-study findings and limits: Clonotypes reactive to SARS-CoV-2 had a median that went up from around 20 to 38, but not significantly.

The Oncomine TCR Beta short-read assay was applied to DNA of cultured CD4+ T cells. A single record per CDR3 protein comes from TCRdb applying MiXCR to the PCR reads. The sample yields some 8,400 distinct CDR3 sequences, 45% to 60% seen once. Treatment of the sample: roughly 11-day PBMC culture with coronavirus spike peptide pools or control peptides (ViraFEST assay). Half the growth medium was swapped for new IL-2 medium on days 3 and 7. This clonotype was obtained from a human donor who had recovered from COVID-19. The sample taken for sequencing was CD4+ T cells from blood, cultured in vitro. This chain connects TRBV27 to TRBJ1-5; D not resolved. CDR3 sequence reads: CASSTISNQPQHF. In nucleotides, the CDR3 is TGTGCCAGCAGTACCATTAGCAATCAGCCCCAGCATTTT.